Given below is one T cell receptor (beta chain) in context. Antigen specificity is unknown. The data were taken from a study of shared clonotypes between healthy human individuals. Sequencing was performed with immunoSEQ multiplex PCR; in TCRdb, only in-frame clones are kept and a portion is missing. The table includes 950,000 to 1,100,000 clones, about 80% detected once. The CDR3 loop spans 17 amino acids. V shed 0 bases and J 5 bases; nucleotides not matched to a gene: 10. The germline gives CDR1 LGHNA, CDR2 YSLEER. Study results and caveats: The represented genetic and exposure-history diversity was limited by the small number of donors. Researchers sampled only blood; tissue repertoires likely differ. Sequencing depth was expected to influence donor clonotype sharing.

The TCR originated in a man aged 18 to 35 in good health. The V call is TRBV4-3, the J call TRBJ2-5, with 9 bases identical to TRBD2. Sequenced input: memory CD4+ T cells sorted from blood. Sample subset: CD45RA-negative fraction. This CDR3 is CASSQDLSSGGPETQYF. CDR3 DNA: TGCGCCAGCAGCCAAGATTTGAGCAGCGGGGGGCCGGAGACCCAGTACTTC.